The clone carrying this TCR beta chain was found a few times. These data originate in a study of response to subunit inactivated influenza vaccine. The ends were cut back, 10 bases at V and 5 bases at J, with 11 bases in the middle. Germline CDR1 reads ENHRY; CDR2 reads SYGVKD. The CDR3 length is 11 residues. TCRdb called the RT-PCR reads again in MiXCR, with one record for every CDR3 protein. This sample has hundreds of thousands of distinct CDR3 sequences, with 11% to 15% found just once. The V gene is TRBV10-3, the J gene TRBJ1-2, with D uncertain. The clonotype comes from a man aged 50-59 years who received an inactivated influenza vaccine. This specimen was PBMCs from blood, taken around 15 days before vaccination. CDR3: CATSDQYGYTF. CDR3 coding DNA: TGTGCCACCAGCGATCAATATGGCTACACCTTC.